This T cell receptor (beta chain) was found in a study of graft-versus-host responses after intestinal transplantation. Germline lookup yields CDR1 LNHDA and CDR2 SQIVND (reference sequence). The CDR3 is 15 residues long. The germline V and J ends were trimmed by 4 bases and 0 bases, with 10 bases remaining between them. In the case of this clone: Antigen specificity is unknown.

Clones were read by immunoSEQ multiplex PCR, and TCRdb kept only the in-frame ones, dropping some. This table holds roughly 110,000 clones, more than 80% found once. Here the sequenced sample was unstimulated CD4+ T cells sorted from spleen or lymph node cells, taken before transplant. The source is a human donor who was the organ donor for an intestinal transplant. The rearrangement joins TRBV19 to TRBJ1-3; no clear D. In DNA form, the CDR3 reads TGTGCCAGTAGTACCGTTTCTGGCTCTGGAAACACCATATATTTT. The encoded protein is CASSTVSGSGNTIYF.